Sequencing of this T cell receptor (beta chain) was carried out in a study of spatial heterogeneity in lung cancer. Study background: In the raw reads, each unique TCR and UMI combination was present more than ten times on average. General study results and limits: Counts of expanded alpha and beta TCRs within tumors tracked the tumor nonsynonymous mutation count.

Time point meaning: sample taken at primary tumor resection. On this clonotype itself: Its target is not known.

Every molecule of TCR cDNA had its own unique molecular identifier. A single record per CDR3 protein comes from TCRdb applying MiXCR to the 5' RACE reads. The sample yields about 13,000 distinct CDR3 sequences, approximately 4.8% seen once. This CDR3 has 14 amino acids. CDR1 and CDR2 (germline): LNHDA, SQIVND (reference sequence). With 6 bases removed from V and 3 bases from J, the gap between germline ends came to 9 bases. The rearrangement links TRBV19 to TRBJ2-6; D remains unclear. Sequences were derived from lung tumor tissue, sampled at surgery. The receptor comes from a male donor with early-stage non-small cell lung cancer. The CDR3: CASSEKGGANVLTF. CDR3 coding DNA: TGTGCCAGTAGCGAGAAAGGTGGGGCCAACGTCCTGACTTTC.